The present T cell receptor (beta chain) was sequenced within a study of beta chain features in type 1 diabetes. General study points: Among all four CD4+ subsets, Type 1 diabetes patients had TCRB CDR3s that were moderately but significantly shorter. Any HLA effect on TCRB rearrangement was left unresolved by small sub-analyses. When VDJ junctions were examined, type 1 diabetes patients showed fewer insertions and more deletions.

Trimming left V 8 bases short and J 3 bases short, with 21 bases between. Germline V CDR1 and CDR2: MGHDK, SYGVNS. The CDR3 totals 16 residues. Sequencing targeted expressed TCRB transcripts, as all isolated RNA had been reverse transcribed. Profiled with immunoSEQ multiplex PCR; TCRdb holds only in-frame clones, not every one. The sample lists 200,000 to 300,000 clones; around 68% were seen once. Notes on this clone: The antigen is undetermined.

The clonotype originates from a man aged 25 to 40 in good health. The J gene is TRBJ2-3, the V gene TRBV25-1; TRBD2 is a possible D gene (5 bases). Sequences were obtained from naive CD4+ T cells from blood. CDR3 region: CASVGIASPLTDTQYF. In DNA, the CDR3 is TGTGCCAGCGTAGGGATAGCTAGCCCTCTGACAGATACGCAGTATTTT.